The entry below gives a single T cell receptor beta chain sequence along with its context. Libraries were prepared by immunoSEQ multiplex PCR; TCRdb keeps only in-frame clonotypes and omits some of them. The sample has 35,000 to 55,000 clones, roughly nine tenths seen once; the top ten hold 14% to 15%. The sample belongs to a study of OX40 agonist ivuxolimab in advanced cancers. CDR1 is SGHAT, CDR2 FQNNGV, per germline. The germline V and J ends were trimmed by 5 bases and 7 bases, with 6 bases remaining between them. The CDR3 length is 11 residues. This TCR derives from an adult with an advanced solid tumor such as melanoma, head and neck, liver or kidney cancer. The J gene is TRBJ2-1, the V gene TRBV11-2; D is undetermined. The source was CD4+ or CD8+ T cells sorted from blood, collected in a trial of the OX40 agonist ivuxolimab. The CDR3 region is CASSTWNEQFF. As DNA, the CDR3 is TGTGCCAGCAGCACCTGGAATGAGCAGTTCTTC.